The sequence of this T cell receptor beta chain was determined in a study of blood T cells in healthy people across ages. The CDR3 runs 13 residues. Unmatched junction bases numbered 8, after V lost 8 bases and J lost 5 bases. The germline V gene has CDR1 MDHEN and CDR2 SYDVKM. It was with a sample-barcoded 5' primer and a J-beta primer mix that a second PCR of roughly 7 to 12 cycles was run. TCRdb ran MiXCR on the 5' RACE reads and lists one entry per CDR3 protein. This sample has about 1.8 million distinct CDR3 sequences, with around half found just once. This clonotype was counted a few times. The source of this sequence is a woman aged 35 to 49 in good health. The chain uses TRBV28 and TRBJ2-7; 8 bases line up with TRBD1. Specimen: blood. CDR3 in amino acids: CASEPTGADEQYF. Written as DNA, the CDR3 is TGTGCCAGCGAACCGACAGGGGCGGACGAGCAGTACTTC.